Described below is a single T cell receptor beta chain sequence and its context. Its antigen target is currently unknown. Nothing much larger sits one base from this clone, and base qualities are not available. The record originates from a study of blood T cell repertoires in COVID-19 (dated by TCRdb to the early 2020s). A note on the overall study: Samples from collaborators originated in the United States, Italy and Spain and spanned both the acute and convalescent phases of COVID-19. The prospective study material was composed of cDNA or gDNA derived from T cells, B-cell-depleted T cells, or PBMCs. Subjects who had been exposed to COVID-19, were actively infected with it, or had recovered from it provided the deeply sampled blood TCRbeta repertoires that made up the dataset. The repertoires were made available in a free public database intended to serve as a resource for research on the immune response to SARS-CoV-2. The samples were drawn from the first 160 participants of the ongoing ImmuneRACE study and from more than 1,000 subjects provided by 6 global collaborators. Sample metadata almost always included a de-identified subject ID, COVID-19 status, age in years and sex. HLA class I and class II types, where available, came from metadata supplied by the sample provider rather than from assay-based typing. On the study overall, not on this receptor specifically: How much clinical and demographic metadata was included differed by source and by participant, and the metadata was provided uncurated.

TCRbeta CDR3 regions were amplified from genomic DNA using the immunoSEQ Assay, a bias-controlled multiplex PCR. The authors processed their data as follows. Within the assay, amplification of reference gene primers was used to estimate how many nucleated cells each sample contained. To quantify the absolute abundance of each unique TCRbeta CDR3 rearrangement, sequence reads were collapsed and filtered. For each sample, productive Simpson clonality was calculated as the square root of Simpson's diversity index across productive rearrangements. The table was pulled from immuneACCESS by TCRdb, which kept in-frame rearrangements only. Such tables lose some clones; where checked, under half of the loss comes from unresolved V genes, and the rest has no known cause. D and trimming come from the DNA, and the V and J calls and clone size come from that table. Recorded for this sample are about 490,000 clones; around 85% of them occurred a single time. The top ten clones comprise approximately 3.4% of the sample.

The V end loses 4 bases and the J end loses 3 bases, and a stretch of 18 bases separates them. The germline V gene (reference sequence) specifies MNHEY as CDR1 and SMNVEV as CDR2. The CDR3 spans 16 residues, from the cysteine through the phenylalanine. Kept here is only the CDR3 DNA, which spans 48 bases and is read in frame from base 1. Whole blood was collected in K2EDTA tubes by collaborating institutions according to the institutions' own protocols. Collaborator samples were shipped for TCRbeta analysis as frozen whole blood, isolated PBMCs, or DNA extracted from either sample type. The clonotype comes from a human donor in a cohort sampled during active COVID-19. Sequenced material: peripheral blood. The sequence is built from TRBV27 and TRBJ1-1; the D region possibly corresponds to TRBD1 (5 bases align). The CDR3 in this case is CASSSNQGLRDTEAFF. In nucleotides, the sequence is TGTGCCAGCAGTTCCAACCAGGGTCTACGGGACACTGAAGCTTTCTTT.